The clone carrying this T cell receptor beta chain came up a few times. As yet, its antigen is unknown. With molecular barcodes, quantitative 5'-RACE was used to make the TCR beta libraries. TCRdb called the 5' RACE reads again in MiXCR, with one record for every CDR3 protein. Of about 350,000 distinct CDR3 sequences in the sample, 20% were seen once. The data stem from a study of CD8 T cells in ankylosing spondylitis. The study, taken as a whole, reports: One TCR beta motif, made up of 7 or 8 highly homologous variants, appeared characteristic of ankylosing spondylitis blood. Disease-linked clones reportedly showed significant enrichment in matched ankylosing spondylitis synovial fluid.

The germline CDR1 and CDR2 sequences are MNHNS and SASEGT. With V trimmed by 4 bases and J by 7 bases, 5 bases remained unmatched. The CDR3 sequence is 13 residues long. This rearrangement joins TRBV6-1 to TRBJ2-5, with 8 bases lining up with TRBD1. Sequenced: blood, either unsorted or a sorted T cell fraction (not recorded which). The receptor comes from a male donor with ankylosing spondylitis or in good health (not recorded which). The CDR3: CASSGTGLGTQYF. In DNA, the CDR3 is TGTGCCAGCAGTGGGACAGGGTTAGGGACCCAGTACTTC.